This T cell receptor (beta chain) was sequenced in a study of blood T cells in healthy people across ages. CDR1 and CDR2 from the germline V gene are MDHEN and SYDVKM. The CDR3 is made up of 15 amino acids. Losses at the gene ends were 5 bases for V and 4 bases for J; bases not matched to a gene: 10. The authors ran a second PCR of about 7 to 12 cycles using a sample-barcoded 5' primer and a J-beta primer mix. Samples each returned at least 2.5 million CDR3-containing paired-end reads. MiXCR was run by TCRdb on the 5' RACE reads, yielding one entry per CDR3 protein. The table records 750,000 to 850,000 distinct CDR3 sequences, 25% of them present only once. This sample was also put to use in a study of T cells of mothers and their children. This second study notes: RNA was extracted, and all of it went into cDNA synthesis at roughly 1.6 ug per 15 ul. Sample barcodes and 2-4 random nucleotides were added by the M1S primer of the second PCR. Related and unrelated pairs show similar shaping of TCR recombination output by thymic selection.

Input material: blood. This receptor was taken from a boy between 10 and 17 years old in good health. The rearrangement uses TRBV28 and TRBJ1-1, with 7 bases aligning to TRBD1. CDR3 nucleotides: TGTGCCAGCAGTCCCCTCACAGGGGCGAGCACTGAAGCTTTCTTT. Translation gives CASSPLTGASTEAFF.